This record concerns one T cell receptor beta chain sequence. This clonotype was seen more than once but under ten times. No antigen is known for it. Per-nucleotide qualities are absent, and no much larger clonotype sits a single base away. What this sample's treatment or condition label stands for: approximately 10-day PBMC culture with coronavirus spike peptide pools or control peptides (ViraFEST assay). The study used the ViraFEST assay, which expanded antigen-specific T cells with peptide pools and then identified expanded clonotypes by TCR sequencing. The convalescent patients' positive SARS-CoV-2 PCR tests fell between March and December 2020, which was before the Alpha, Beta and Delta variants emerged in the United States. Around 2 million PBMCs per well were cultured in IMDM with roughly 5% human AB serum and 9 to 10 IU/ml IL-2, plus 10 ug/ml peptide pools. Half of the culture medium was replaced with fresh IL-2-containing medium on days 3 and 7. CD4+ T cells were isolated after around 11 days of culture through negative selection using the EasySep CD4+ T cell isolation kit. Ficoll-Paque Plus gradient centrifugation was used to isolate PBMCs from whole blood, and the isolated PBMCs were then either used fresh or cryopreserved at -140C. Each culture condition was generally run in triplicate wells.

The sample comes from a study of vaccination and CD4 T cells after COVID-19 (dated by TCRdb to between 2022 and 2023). Broadly, across the study: Convalescent patients had a positive SARS-CoV-2 result on nasal swab PCR, and of these patients, nine had mild disease and one had severe disease. The convalescent cohort included six males and four females, with two Hispanic individuals, seven Caucasians, two Asians and one multiracial person. Participants received two doses of either the Pfizer-BioNTech BNT162b2 vaccine (n=8) or the Moderna mRNA-1273 vaccine (n=2). Post-COVID blood samples from convalescent patients were collected a median of around 100 days after diagnosis, with a range of about 35 to 161 days. The time from the second vaccine dose to post-vaccine blood sampling had a median of around 72 days and ranged from about 14 to 250 days. Overlapping spike peptide pools from SARS-CoV-2 and from the common cold coronaviruses HCoV-NL63, HCoV-OC43 and HCoV-229E were used as culture stimuli. Control cultures received a CEFX viral epitope pool as the positive control, an HIV-1 Nef peptide pool as the negative control, or no peptide. In over 8 COVID-19 convalescent patients and a handful of infection-naive healthy vaccine recipients, the spike-specific CD4+ TCR repertoire before mRNA vaccination was compared with the repertoire after mRNA vaccination. The paper's findings and limits, for the study overall: Among convalescent patients, a median about 90% of the SARS-CoV-2-reactive clones seen after vaccination appeared only after vaccination, which suggests priming specific to the vaccine. Only a relatively small number of convalescent patients were included in the study, and early timepoints following natural infection were not analyzed. The median number of SARS-CoV-2-reactive clonotypes rose from roughly 20 after infection to about 40 after vaccination, but the change was not significant. Nearly all vaccine-specific clones in convalescent patients (304 of 307) were mono-reactive for SARS-CoV-2 spike rather than cross-reactive with common cold coronaviruses.

Library preparation was by PCR. TCR sequencing of DNA from cultured CD4+ T cells used the Oncomine TCR Beta short-read assay at the Johns Hopkins FTIC core. The QIAamp micro DNA kit was used to extract genomic DNA from the cultured CD4+ T cells. Oncomine TCR Beta libraries from cultured CD4+ T cells were pooled with unique dual indexes and sequenced on an Illumina iSeq 100. The published analysis was carried out like this. Non-productive sequences were removed, and CDR3s that did not start with C, did not end with F or W, or were shorter than 7 amino acids were discarded. The MANAFEST web application identified antigen-specific clonotypes by comparing peptide-stimulated wells against reference wells and other culture wells. For a clone to be called positive, the clone needed an FDR below 0.05, an odds ratio above 5, and a productive frequency above 0.1% in at least two of three replicate wells. A clonotype was classed as cross-reactive if the clonotype showed significant expansion both in SARS-CoV-2 spike wells and in at least one common cold coronavirus spike condition. Similarity between CDR3 sequences was evaluated in R version 3.6.1 using Levenshtein distances (stringdist) and unrooted phylogenetic trees (ape). TCRdb handled the public reads itself, with Q25 trimming in fastp and clone calling in MiXCR, and kept productive beta chains. CDR3 protein sequences are deduplicated, and each keeps its most common genes and DNA. The V and J calls and clone size come from TCRdb's table, not from the authors' own analysis. The sample has more than 6,000 distinct CDR3 sequences on record, over 20% of them singletons. The ten biggest clones cover 8% to 9.5% of the sample.

The junction shows trimming of 8 bases on V and 2 bases on J, plus 18 bases between the germline ends. CDR1 and CDR2, looked up from the germline V gene, are MNHNS and SASEGT. The CDR3 starts with the cysteine, ends with the phenylalanine, and has 15 residues. The entry retains the CDR3 DNA only, 45 bases that are in frame from base 1. The sequence was collected from a human donor who had recovered from COVID-19. The chain uses TRBV6-1 and TRBJ1-2; a confident D gene designation cannot be given. The sample here was CD4+ T cells from blood, cultured in vitro, taken after SARS-CoV-2 vaccination. The DNA is as follows: TGTGCCAGCCTTCCGACGGCTAACGGAAACTATGGCTACACCTTC. Its translation is CASLPTANGNYGYTF.